This TCR beta chain was recovered during a study of cytomegalovirus exposure and HLA in healthy donors. General observations from the study: Most CMV-associated TCR beta chains appeared HLA-restricted in a later analysis. Reports indicate that TCR beta sequences accurately predicted the HLA-A and HLA-B alleles of most subjects.

The V gene's germline CDR1 is MDHEN and CDR2 SYDVKM. The ends lost 8 bases at V and 4 bases at J; junction bases unmatched: 11. The CDR3 totals 15 residues. The PCR contained 60 Vbeta and 13 Jbeta primers. Measured with immunoSEQ multiplex PCR; TCRdb has only the in-frame clones, and not every one. Of roughly 140,000 clones listed, 60% to 80% are singletons. A remark on this clone: Its antigen is undetermined.

V and J are TRBV28 and TRBJ2-7, with TRBD1 matching 10 bases. Sample: PBMCs. The sequence came from a woman between 40 and 55 years old in good health and CMV-seropositive. CDR3 nucleotide sequence: TGTGCCAGCCGAGACCCTCCGGGACAGGGGTACGAGCAGTACTTC. As protein: CASRDPPGQGYEQYF.